The clone carrying this T cell receptor beta chain turned up a few times. Amplification of TCR beta CDR3 regions used RNA as the template. RT-PCR in the first round (using the HTBI primer set) targeted the TCR CDR3. Each CDR3 protein is one row after TCRdb ran MiXCR on the multiplex PCR reads. This sample has about 840,000 distinct CDR3 sequences, with 38% found just once. The CDR3 has 15 residues. In germline, CDR1 is SGHVS, CDR2 FNYEAQ. The V end lost 1 base, the J end lost 4 bases, and 13 bases lay between the germline ends. This record belongs to a study of T cells in Graves' hyperthyroidism and ophthalmopathy. Across 18 months, stable Graves' hyperthyroidism was marked by no progression to ophthalmopathy. Used for diagnoses were clinical symptoms, serum thyroxine and TRAb, thyroid ultrasound and orbital computed tomography.

The sequenced sample was blood. V is TRBV7-6 and J is TRBJ1-1; a weak D match, TRBD1 (5 bases). This clonotype was obtained from a man aged 18 to 29 with Graves' hyperthyroidism. CDR3 sequence reads: CASSLDGWGGTEAFF. CDR3 nucleotides: TGTGCCAGCAGCTTAGACGGGTGGGGCGGCACTGAAGCTTTCTTT.